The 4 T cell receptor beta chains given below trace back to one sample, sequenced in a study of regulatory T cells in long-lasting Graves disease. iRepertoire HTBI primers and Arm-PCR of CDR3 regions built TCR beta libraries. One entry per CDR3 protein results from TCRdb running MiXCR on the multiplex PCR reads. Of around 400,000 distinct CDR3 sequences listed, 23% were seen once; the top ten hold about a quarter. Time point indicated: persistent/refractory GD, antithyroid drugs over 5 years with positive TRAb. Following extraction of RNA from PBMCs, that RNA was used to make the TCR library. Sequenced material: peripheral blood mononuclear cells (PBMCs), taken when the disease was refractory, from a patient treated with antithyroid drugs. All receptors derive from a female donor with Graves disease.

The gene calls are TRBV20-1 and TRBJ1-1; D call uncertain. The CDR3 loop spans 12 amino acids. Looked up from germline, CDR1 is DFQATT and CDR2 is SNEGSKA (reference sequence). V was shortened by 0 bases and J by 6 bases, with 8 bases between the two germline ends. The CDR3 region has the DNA TGCAGTGCTAGAGAGACTGAAGCTGAAGCTTTCTTT. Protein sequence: CSARETEAEAFF.

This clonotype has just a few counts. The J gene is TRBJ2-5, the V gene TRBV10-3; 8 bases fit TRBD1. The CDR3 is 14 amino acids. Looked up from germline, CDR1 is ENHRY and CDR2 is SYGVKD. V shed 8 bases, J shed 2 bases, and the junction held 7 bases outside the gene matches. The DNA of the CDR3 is TGTGCCATCGGAAAGGGACAGGATCAAGAGACCCAGTACTTC. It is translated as CAIGKGQDQETQYF.

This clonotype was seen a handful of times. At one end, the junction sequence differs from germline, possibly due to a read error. The DNA for the CDR3 is TGTGCCAGCAGTCAAGGACAGGGGAGCACTGAAGCTTTCTTT. Its translation: CASSQGQGSTEAFF. The V gene is TRBV3-1, the J gene TRBJ1-1, with 9 bases that match TRBD1. This CDR3 contains 14 residues. CDR1 and CDR2 from the germline V gene are LGHDT and YNNKEL (reference sequence).

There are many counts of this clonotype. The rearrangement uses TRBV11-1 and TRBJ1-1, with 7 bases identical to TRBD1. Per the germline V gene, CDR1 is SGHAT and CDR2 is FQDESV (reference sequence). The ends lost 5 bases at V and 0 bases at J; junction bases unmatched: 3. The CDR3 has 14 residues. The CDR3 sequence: CASSTGALNTEAFF. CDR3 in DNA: TGTGCCAGCAGCACAGGGGCCCTGAACACTGAAGCTTTCTTT.